This entry lists 20 T cell receptor beta chains sequenced from one sample in a study of cytomegalovirus exposure and HLA in healthy donors. In the PCR, 60 Vbeta and 13 Jbeta primers were used. Sequencing used immunoSEQ multiplex PCR; TCRdb keeps in-frame clones, though not all of them. Of 150,000 to 200,000 clones listed, roughly 80% are singletons. Source material: PBMCs. The receptors were sampled from a female donor in good health and CMV-seronegative.

The V call is TRBV5-1, the J call TRBJ1-1, with no clear D. V was clipped by 0 bases and J by 6 bases, with 12 bases between them. The CDR3 runs 14 residues. Per germline, CDR1 SGHRS and CDR2 YFSETQ. The CDR3 DNA follows: TGCGCCAGCAGCTTGGAAAGGGAGGTTTCTGAAGCTTTCTTT. This codes for CASSLEREVSEAFF.

Here the CDR3 DNA reads TGTGCCACCAGCAAAGCAAGGGGACAGGCTGATGGCTACACCTTC. Protein: CATSKARGQADGYTF. The rearrangement joins TRBV15 to TRBJ1-2; 8 bases map to TRBD1. V was clipped by 4 bases and J by 6 bases; unmatched bases: 10. The V gene's germline CDR1 is LNHNV and CDR2 YYDKDF (reference sequence). The CDR3 totals 15 residues.

Written as DNA, the CDR3 is TGTGCCTGGAGCGCATCTGGAACAGGGAAGGTCTACGAGCAGTACTTC. Its translation: CAWSASGTGKVYEQYF. The rearrangement uses TRBV30 and TRBJ2-7; TRBD1 might be the D (6 bases). The CDR3 consists of 16 residues. The V gene lost 3 bases and the J gene lost 3 bases, with 21 bases spanning the gap. The germline gives CDR1 GTSNPN, CDR2 SVGIG (reference sequence).

This chain connects TRBV25-1 to TRBJ1-4, with TRBD1 matching 10 bases. V gave up 6 bases and J gave up 8 bases; unmatched junction bases: 12. This CDR3 has 16 residues. Per the germline V gene, CDR1 is MGHDK and CDR2 is SYGVNS. The CDR3 sequence: CASSPRDRGRGEKLFF. CDR3 sequence (DNA): TGTGCCAGCAGCCCCCGGGACAGGGGTCGCGGGGAAAAACTGTTTTTT.

In its sample, this clone was seen a few times. The genes are TRBV15 and TRBJ1-5; TRBD1 aligns across 9 bases. CDR1 LNHNV and CDR2 YYDKDF come from the germline V gene (reference sequence). V lost 3 bases to trimming and J lost 7 bases; unmatched junction nucleotides: 7. CDR3 length: 15 amino acids. The CDR3, as DNA: TGTGCCACCAGCAGGGAGGACAGGGGTGGGCAGCCCCAGCATTTT. Protein: CATSREDRGGQPQHF.

The chain has TRBV7-8 and TRBJ2-1, with TRBD1 matching over 8 bases. The CDR3 consists of 15 residues. Germline V lookup: CDR1 SGHVS, CDR2 FQNEAQ. Losses at the gene ends were 5 bases for V and 4 bases for J; bases not matched to a gene: 7. DNA of the CDR3: TGTGCCAGCAGCGGGGGGACAGGCTCATACAATGAGCAGTTCTTC. Residues: CASSGGTGSYNEQFF.

This clone turned up a few times. The rearrangement joins TRBV7-3 to TRBJ2-3, with 10 bases matching TRBD1. Germline values: CDR1 SGHTA, CDR2 FQGTGA. V gave up 5 bases and J gave up 4 bases; unmatched junction bases: 9. The CDR3 runs to 16 residues. The CDR3 sequence: CASSQIGTGEPDTQYF. The CDR3 bases are TGTGCCAGCAGCCAGATCGGGACAGGGGAGCCAGATACGCAGTATTTT.

To note about this clone: This same CDR3 is encoded by further DNA sequences in the sample. The V call is TRBV28, the J call TRBJ1-2, with D possibly TRBD1 on 5 matching bases. This CDR3 region has 12 residues. Germline V CDR1 and CDR2: MDHEN, SYDVKM. V was cut by 3 bases and J by 8 bases, with 10 bases left in between. Here the CDR3 reads CASSLGGYGYTF. The CDR3 DNA reads TGTGCCAGCAGTTTGGGGGGGTACGGCTACACCTTC.

The chain uses TRBV9 and TRBJ1-2; 7 positions agree with TRBD1. CDR1 is SGDLS, CDR2 YYNGEE, per germline. The CDR3 runs to 14 residues. The J segment lost 8 bases and the V segment lost 0 bases, leaving 7 bases of the junction unmatched. The DNA of the CDR3 is TGTGCCAGCAGCGTAGGTCGACAGGGCGACGGCTACACCTTC. This encodes CASSVGRQGDGYTF.

This clone was counted once. The J gene is TRBJ2-7, the V gene TRBV2; 7 positions agree with TRBD1. V dropped 5 bases and J dropped 7; count of bases not matched to a gene: 8. The length of the CDR3 is 13 residues. In germline, CDR1 is SNHLY, CDR2 FYNNEI. The CDR3 region has the DNA TGTGCCAGCAGTCCAGACAGGGTTTGGGAGCAGTACTTC. This gives the protein CASSPDRVWEQYF.

This chain connects TRBV5-1 to TRBJ2-5, with D possibly matching TRBD1 (5 bases). This CDR3 has 13 residues. Per the germline V gene, CDR1 is SGHRS and CDR2 is YFSETQ. Trimming removed 0 bases at V and 4 bases at J, with 7 bases between. CDR3 region: CASSLDQGETQYF. The CDR3 region has the DNA TGCGCCAGCAGCTTGGATCAGGGAGAGACCCAGTACTTC.

The genes are TRBV6-4 and TRBJ2-7; 11 bases match TRBD2. CDR3 length: 15 residues. Germline values: CDR1 MRHNA, CDR2 SNTAGT. V was pared by 6 bases and J by 2 bases, with 6 bases of the junction left unmatched. The CDR3 spells CASREGLAGPYEQYF. In nucleotides, the CDR3 is TGTGCCAGCAGGGAAGGACTAGCGGGTCCCTACGAGCAGTACTTC.

This rearrangement joins TRBV4-3 to TRBJ2-1; TRBD1 is a possible D gene (6 bases). The CDR3 extends over 18 amino acids. Germline loops: CDR1 LGHNA, CDR2 YSLEER. Trimming shortened V by 1 base and J by 0 bases, and 16 bases separated the two germline ends. The CDR3 nucleotides read TGCGCCAGCAGCCAAGTACCTTTGAGGGACAACTCCTACAATGAGCAGTTCTTC. It translates to CASSQVPLRDNSYNEQFF.

The V gene is TRBV9, the J gene TRBJ2-7; 11 nucleotides align to TRBD2. Germline loops: CDR1 SGDLS, CDR2 YYNGEE. This CDR3 is built from 15 residues. With 3 bases clipped from V and 2 bases from J, the junction kept 4 bases outside the gene matches. CDR3 nucleotide sequence: TGTGCCAGCAGCGCCACTAGCGGGGGACCCTACGAGCAGTACTTC. It encodes CASSATSGGPYEQYF.

The rearrangement uses TRBV4-2 and TRBJ2-2; 7 nucleotides line up with TRBD2. Trimming cost V 3 bases and J 4 bases; bases outside gene matches: 14. CDR1 and CDR2 (germline): LGHNA, YNFKEQ. The CDR3 is made up of 18 amino acids. The DNA of the CDR3 is TGTGCCAGCAGCCAGTACGGCACTGGGGGGGAGGGCACCGGGGAGCTGTTTTTT. As protein: CASSQYGTGGEGTGELFF.

The CDR3 DNA sequence: TGTGCCAGCAGGGGACAGAGGGCGTATGAAGCTTTCTTT. It translates to CASRGQRAYEAFF. The chain has TRBV7-9 and TRBJ1-1; 7 bases are a match to TRBD1. The CDR3 has 13 residues. The germline V gene has CDR1 SEHNR and CDR2 FQNEAQ (reference sequence). J was trimmed by 7 bases and V by 6 bases; bases with no gene match: 8.

The rearrangement links TRBV11-3 to TRBJ2-1; 7 nucleotides line up with TRBD2. J was trimmed by 5 bases and V by 3 bases; bases with no gene match: 4. This CDR3 spans 14 amino acids. Per germline, CDR1 SGHNT and CDR2 YENEEA. The CDR3 DNA sequence: TGTGCCAGCAGCTTGGCGGGGGACCACAATGAGCAGTTCTTC. It translates to CASSLAGDHNEQFF.

This clone was counted between two and nine times. V gene TRBV6-1 combines with J gene TRBJ1-1; no definite D call. The germline gives CDR1 MNHNS, CDR2 SASEGT. Trimming removed 4 bases from V and 1 base from J, with 13 bases in between. The CDR3 length is 15 residues. The CDR3 DNA follows: TGTGCCAGCAGTGCAACCCCGGGAGCGAACACTGAAGCTTTCTTT. Translated, it gives CASSATPGANTEAFF.

The rearrangement uses TRBV5-4 and TRBJ2-3; unclear D gene. V lost 2 bases, J lost 0 bases, and 10 bases lay in between. CDR3 length: 15 amino acids. CDR1 and CDR2 (germline): SGHNT, YYREEE (reference sequence). CDR3 nucleotide sequence: TGTGCCAGCAGCTTATCGGGTGCTAGCACAGATACGCAGTATTTT. This sequence encodes CASSLSGASTDTQYF.

To note about this clone: The identical CDR3 is also encoded by other nucleotide sequences in the sample. Here the CDR3 reads CASSYRGNTEAFF. The CDR3 bases are TGTGCCAGCAGCTATCGAGGGAACACTGAAGCTTTCTTT. The chain is built from TRBV7-3 and TRBJ1-1; no clear D gene. The V end was cut by 4 bases, the J end by 1 base, with 7 bases between. Germline CDR1 SGHTA, CDR2 FQGTGA. The CDR3 loop spans 13 amino acids.